This T cell receptor beta chain appears in the sequencing data of a study of OX40 agonist ivuxolimab in advanced cancers. Study as a whole: Males comprised approximately 81% of the group, whose mean age was approximately 60 years (range roughly 23 to 80). General study results and limits: CD4+ and CD8+ blood T cells expanded clonally by week 6 at 0.1 to 3.0 mg/kg.

About this clone: Its antigen is as yet unknown.

The assay was immunoSEQ multiplex PCR, and TCRdb's table has in-frame clones only and misses some. The repertoire holds around 40,000 clones, with approximately 89% as singletons. The sequenced sample was CD4+ or CD8+ T cells sorted from blood, obtained in a trial of the OX40 agonist ivuxolimab. The sequence came from an adult with an advanced solid tumor such as melanoma, head and neck, liver or kidney cancer.

The CDR3 nucleotides read TGTGCCAGCAGCAGGACAGGAGGTACTGAAGCTTTCTTT. Its translation: CASSRTGGTEAFF. This chain uses TRBV2 with TRBJ1-1; the match to TRBD1 covers 7 bases. V shed 6 bases, J shed 5 bases, and the junction held 6 bases outside the gene matches. There are 13 residues in the CDR3. Germline V lookup: CDR1 SNHLY, CDR2 FYNNEI.